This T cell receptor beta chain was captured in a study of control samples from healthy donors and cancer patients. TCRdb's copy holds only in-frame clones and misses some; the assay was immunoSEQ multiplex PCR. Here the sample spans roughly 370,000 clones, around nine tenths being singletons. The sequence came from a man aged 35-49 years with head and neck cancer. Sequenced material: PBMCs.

CDR3 sequence (DNA): TGTGCCAGCAGTTTGCTCTCTAGCGGGAGGGCCAAAAATGAGCAGTTCTTC. This codes for CASSLLSSGRAKNEQFF. The chain is built from TRBV27 and TRBJ2-1; 12 bases agree with TRBD2. The ends lost 3 bases at V and 7 bases at J; junction bases unmatched: 10. The V gene's germline CDR1 is MNHEY and CDR2 SMNVEV (reference sequence). This CDR3 has 17 residues.